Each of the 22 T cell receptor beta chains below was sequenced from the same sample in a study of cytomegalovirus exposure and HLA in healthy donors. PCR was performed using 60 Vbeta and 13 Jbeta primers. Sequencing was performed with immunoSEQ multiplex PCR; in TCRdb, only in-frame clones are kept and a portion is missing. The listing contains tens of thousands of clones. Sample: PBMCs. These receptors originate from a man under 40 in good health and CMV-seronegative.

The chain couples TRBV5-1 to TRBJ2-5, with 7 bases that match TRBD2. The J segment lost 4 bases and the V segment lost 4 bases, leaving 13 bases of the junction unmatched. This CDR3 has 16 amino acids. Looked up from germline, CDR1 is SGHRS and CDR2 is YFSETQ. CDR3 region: CASSPDLAVGVETQYF. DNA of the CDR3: TGCGCCAGCAGCCCGGACCTAGCGGTAGGAGTAGAGACCCAGTACTTC.

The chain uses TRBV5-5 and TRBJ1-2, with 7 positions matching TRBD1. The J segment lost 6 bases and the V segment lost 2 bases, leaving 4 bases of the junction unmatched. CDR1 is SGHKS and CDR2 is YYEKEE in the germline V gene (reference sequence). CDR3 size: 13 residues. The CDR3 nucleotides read TGTGCCAGCAGCTTAGGGCAGGGGGATGGCTACACCTTC. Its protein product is CASSLGQGDGYTF.

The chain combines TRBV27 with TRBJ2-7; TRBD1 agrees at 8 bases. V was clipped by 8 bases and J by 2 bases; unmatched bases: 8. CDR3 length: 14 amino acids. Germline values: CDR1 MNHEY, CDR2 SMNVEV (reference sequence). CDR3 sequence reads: CASGGTGGTYEQYF. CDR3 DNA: TGTGCCAGCGGGGGCACAGGGGGAACCTACGAGCAGTACTTC.

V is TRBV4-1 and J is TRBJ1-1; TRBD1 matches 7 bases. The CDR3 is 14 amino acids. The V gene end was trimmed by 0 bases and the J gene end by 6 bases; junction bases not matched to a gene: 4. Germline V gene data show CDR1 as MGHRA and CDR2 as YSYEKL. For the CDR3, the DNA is TGCGCCAGCAGCCAAGAGACAGGGTACCCTGAAGCTTTCTTT. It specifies CASSQETGYPEAFF.

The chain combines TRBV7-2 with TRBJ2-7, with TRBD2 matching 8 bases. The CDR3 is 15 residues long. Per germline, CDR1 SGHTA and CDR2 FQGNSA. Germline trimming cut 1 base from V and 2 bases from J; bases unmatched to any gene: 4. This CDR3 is CASSLEAGGAYEQYF. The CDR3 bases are TGTGCCAGCAGCTTAGAGGCGGGAGGTGCCTACGAGCAGTACTTC. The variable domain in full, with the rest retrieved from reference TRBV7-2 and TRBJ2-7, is GAGVSQSPSNKVTEKGKDVELRCDPISGHTALYWYRQSLGQGLEFLIYFQGNSAPDKSGLPSDRFSAERTGGSVSTLTIQRTQQEDSAVYLCASSLEAGGAYEQYFGPGTRLTVT.

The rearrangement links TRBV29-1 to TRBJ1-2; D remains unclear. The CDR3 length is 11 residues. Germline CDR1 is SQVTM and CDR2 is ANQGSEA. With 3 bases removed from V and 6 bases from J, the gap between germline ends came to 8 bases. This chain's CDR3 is CSVDRENGYTF. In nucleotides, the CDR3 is TGCAGCGTTGACCGGGAAAATGGCTACACCTTC.

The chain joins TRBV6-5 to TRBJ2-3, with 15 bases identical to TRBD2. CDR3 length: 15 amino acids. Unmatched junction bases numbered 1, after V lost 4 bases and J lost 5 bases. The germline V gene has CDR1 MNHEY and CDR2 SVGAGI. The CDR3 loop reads CASSSGLAGGDTQYF. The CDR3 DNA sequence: TGTGCCAGCAGTTCGGGACTAGCGGGAGGAGATACGCAGTATTTT.

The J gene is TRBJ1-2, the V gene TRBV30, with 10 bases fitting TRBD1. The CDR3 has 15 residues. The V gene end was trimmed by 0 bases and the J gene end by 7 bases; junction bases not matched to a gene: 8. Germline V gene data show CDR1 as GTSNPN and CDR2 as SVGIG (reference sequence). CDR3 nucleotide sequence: TGTGCCTGGAGTGTACTCGACAGGGGGCGCGGTGGCTACACCTTC. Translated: CAWSVLDRGRGGYTF. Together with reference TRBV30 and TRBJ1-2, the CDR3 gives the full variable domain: SQTIHQWPATLVQPVGSPLSLECTVEGTSNPNLYWYRQAAGRGLQLLFYSVGIGQISSEVPQNLSASRPQDRQFILSSKKLLLSDSGFYLCAWSVLDRGRGGYTFGSGTRLTVV.

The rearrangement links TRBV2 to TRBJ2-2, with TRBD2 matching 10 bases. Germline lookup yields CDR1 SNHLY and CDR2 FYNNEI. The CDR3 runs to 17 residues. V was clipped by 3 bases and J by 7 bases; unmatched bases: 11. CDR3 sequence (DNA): TGTGCCAGCAGTGATTGGGCTAGCGGGAGCGGGATCGGGGAGCTGTTTTTT. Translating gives CASSDWASGSGIGELFF.

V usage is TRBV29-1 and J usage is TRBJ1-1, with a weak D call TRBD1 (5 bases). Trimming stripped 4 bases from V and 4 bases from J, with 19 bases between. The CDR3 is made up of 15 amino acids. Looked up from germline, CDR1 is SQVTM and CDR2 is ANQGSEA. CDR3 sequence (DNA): TGCAGCGTTGTCCCGGGTGTGGGGCGCGGCACTGAAGCTTTCTTT. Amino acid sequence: CSVVPGVGRGTEAFF.

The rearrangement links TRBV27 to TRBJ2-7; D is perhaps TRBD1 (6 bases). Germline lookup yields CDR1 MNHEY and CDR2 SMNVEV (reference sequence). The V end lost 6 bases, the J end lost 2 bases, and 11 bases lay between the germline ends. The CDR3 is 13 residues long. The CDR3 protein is CASSSDRTYEQYF. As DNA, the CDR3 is TGTGCCAGCAGCTCCGACAGGACCTACGAGCAGTACTTC.

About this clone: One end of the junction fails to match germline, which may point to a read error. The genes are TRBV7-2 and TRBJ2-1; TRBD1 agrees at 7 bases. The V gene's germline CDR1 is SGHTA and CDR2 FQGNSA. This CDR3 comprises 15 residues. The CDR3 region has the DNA TGTGCCAGCAGCTTCCGACAGGGCTCCGACAATGAGCAGTTCTTC. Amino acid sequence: CASSFRQGSDNEQFF.

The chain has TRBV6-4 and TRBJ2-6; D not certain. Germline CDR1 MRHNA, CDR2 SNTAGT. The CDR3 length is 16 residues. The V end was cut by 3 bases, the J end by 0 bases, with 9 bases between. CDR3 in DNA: TGTGCCAGCAGTGAAGGAGTTGACTCTGGGGCCAACGTCCTGACTTTC. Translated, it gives CASSEGVDSGANVLTF.

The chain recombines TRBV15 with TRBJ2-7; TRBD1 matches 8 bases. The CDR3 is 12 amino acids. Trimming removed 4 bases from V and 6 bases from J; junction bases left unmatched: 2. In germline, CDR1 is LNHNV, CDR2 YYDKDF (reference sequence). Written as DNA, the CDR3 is TGTGCCACCAGCACTGACAGGGGCGAGCAGTACTTC. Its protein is CATSTDRGEQYF.

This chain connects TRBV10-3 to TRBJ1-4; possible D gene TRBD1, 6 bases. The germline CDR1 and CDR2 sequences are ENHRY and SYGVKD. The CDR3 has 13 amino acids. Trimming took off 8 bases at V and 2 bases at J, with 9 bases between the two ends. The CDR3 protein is CAIGQSTNEKLFF. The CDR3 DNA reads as TGTGCCATCGGACAGAGCACTAATGAAAAACTGTTTTTT.

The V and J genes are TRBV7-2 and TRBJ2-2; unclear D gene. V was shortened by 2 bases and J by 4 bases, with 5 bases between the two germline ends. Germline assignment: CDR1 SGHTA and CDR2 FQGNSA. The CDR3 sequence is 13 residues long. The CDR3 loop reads CASSLISTGELFF. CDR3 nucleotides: TGTGCCAGCAGCTTAATCAGCACCGGGGAGCTGTTTTTT.

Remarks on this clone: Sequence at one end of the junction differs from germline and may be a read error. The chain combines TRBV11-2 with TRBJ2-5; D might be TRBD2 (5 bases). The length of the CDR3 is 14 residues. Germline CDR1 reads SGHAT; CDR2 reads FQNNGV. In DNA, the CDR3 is TGTGCCAGCAGCCTCATCCCAAAGGGAGAGGCCCAGTACTTC. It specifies CASSLIPKGEAQYF.

This chain's CDR3 is CAWSVTGNTGELFF. CDR3 bases: TGTGCCTGGAGTGTGACGGGAAACACCGGGGAGCTGTTTTTT. V and J are TRBV30 and TRBJ2-2; a possible D gene is TRBD2 (5 bases). Trimming left V 0 bases short and J 2 bases short, with 7 bases between. Germline CDR1 and CDR2: GTSNPN and SVGIG (reference sequence). This CDR3 is 14 amino acids long.

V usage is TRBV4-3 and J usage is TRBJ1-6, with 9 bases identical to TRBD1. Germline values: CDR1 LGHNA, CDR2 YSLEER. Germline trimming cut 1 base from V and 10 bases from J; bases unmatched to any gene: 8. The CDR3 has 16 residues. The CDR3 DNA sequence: TGCGCCAGCAGCCAAGGGCGGGACAGGGTAGAATCACCCCTCCACTTT. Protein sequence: CASSQGRDRVESPLHF.

CDR3 nucleotide sequence: TGCGCCAGCAGCTTGGCCCTACAGGGCTCGAACACTGAAGCTTTCTTT. Amino acids: CASSLALQGSNTEAFF. This chain connects TRBV5-1 to TRBJ1-1; weak D call: TRBD1 (6 bases). V lost 0 bases and J 1 base, leaving 13 bases between the germline ends. CDR1 and CDR2 (germline): SGHRS, YFSETQ. This CDR3 is built from 16 residues.

CDR3 in amino acids: CASSPIGTSGFNTGELFF. The CDR3 DNA reads as TGCGCCAGCAGCCCTATAGGGACTAGCGGTTTTAACACCGGGGAGCTGTTTTTT. The chain links TRBV5-1 to TRBJ2-2; 11 nucleotides match TRBD2. This CDR3 spans 18 amino acids. J gave up 2 bases and V 4 bases, and 10 bases lay outside the gene matches. Germline loops: CDR1 SGHRS, CDR2 YFSETQ.

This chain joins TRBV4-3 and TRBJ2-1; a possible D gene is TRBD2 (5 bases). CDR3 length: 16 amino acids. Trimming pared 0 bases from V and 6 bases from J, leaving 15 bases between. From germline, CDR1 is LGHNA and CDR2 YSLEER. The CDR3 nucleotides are TGCGCCAGCAGCCAAGACAGTGCGGGTCTCGGCAATGAGCAGTTCTTC. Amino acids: CASSQDSAGLGNEQFF.